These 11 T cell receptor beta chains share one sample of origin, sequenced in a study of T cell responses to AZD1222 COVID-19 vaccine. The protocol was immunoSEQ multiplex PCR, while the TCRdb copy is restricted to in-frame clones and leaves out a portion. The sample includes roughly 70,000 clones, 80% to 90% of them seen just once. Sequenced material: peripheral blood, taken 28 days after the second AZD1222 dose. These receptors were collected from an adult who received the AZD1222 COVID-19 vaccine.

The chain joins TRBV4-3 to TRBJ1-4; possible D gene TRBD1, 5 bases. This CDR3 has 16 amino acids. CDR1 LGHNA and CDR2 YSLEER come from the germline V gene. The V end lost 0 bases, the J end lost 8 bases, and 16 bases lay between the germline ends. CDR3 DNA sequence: TGCGCCAGCAGCCAAGATACTACAGGCTATCTGGAAAAACTGTTTTTT. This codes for CASSQDTTGYLEKLFF.

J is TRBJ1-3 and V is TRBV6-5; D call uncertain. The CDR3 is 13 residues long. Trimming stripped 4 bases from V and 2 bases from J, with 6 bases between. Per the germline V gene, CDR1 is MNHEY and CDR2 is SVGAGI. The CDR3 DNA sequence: TGTGCCAGCAGTTGGGATCCTGGAAACACCATATATTTT. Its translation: CASSWDPGNTIYF.

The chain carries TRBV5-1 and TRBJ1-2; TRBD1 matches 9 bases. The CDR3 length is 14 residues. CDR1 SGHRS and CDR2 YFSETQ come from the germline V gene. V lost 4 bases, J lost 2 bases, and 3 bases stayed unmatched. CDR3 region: CASSPGQGNYGYTF. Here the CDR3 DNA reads TGCGCCAGCAGCCCTGGACAGGGGAACTATGGCTACACCTTC.

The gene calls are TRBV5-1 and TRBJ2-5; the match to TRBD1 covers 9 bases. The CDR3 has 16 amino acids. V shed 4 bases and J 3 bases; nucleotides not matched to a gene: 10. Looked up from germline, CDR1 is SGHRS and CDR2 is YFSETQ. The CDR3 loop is CASSKSYRDREETQYF. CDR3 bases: TGCGCCAGCAGCAAATCCTACCGGGACAGGGAAGAGACCCAGTACTTC.

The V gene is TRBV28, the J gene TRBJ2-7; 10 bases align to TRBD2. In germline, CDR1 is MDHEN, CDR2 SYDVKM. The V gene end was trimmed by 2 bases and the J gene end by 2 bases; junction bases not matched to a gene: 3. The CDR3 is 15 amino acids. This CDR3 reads CASSLLAGVTYEQYF. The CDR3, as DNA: TGTGCCAGCAGTTTACTAGCGGGGGTAACCTACGAGCAGTACTTC.

CDR3 DNA: TGCAGTGCTACTGACATCTCCTACGAGCAGTACTTC. The encoded protein is CSATDISYEQYF. This chain uses TRBV20-1 with TRBJ2-7; D unclear. V lost 4 bases to trimming and J lost 0 bases, with 7 bases between them. CDR3 size: 12 residues. Germline lookup yields CDR1 DFQATT and CDR2 SNEGSKA (reference sequence).

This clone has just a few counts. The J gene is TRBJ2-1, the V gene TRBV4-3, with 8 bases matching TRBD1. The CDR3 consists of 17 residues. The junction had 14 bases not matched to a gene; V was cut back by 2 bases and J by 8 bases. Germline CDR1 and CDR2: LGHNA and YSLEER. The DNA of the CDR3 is TGCGCCAGCAGCCAATATTGGACAGGGATTCGGTCTGATGAGCAGTTCTTC. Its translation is CASSQYWTGIRSDEQFF.

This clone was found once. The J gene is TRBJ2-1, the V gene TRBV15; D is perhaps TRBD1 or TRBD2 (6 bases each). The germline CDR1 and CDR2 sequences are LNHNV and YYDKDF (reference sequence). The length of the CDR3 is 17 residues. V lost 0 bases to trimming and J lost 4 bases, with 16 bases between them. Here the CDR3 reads CATSRDRAGAGYNEQFF. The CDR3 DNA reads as TGTGCCACCAGCAGAGATCGGGCAGGGGCGGGGTACAATGAGCAGTTCTTC.

The CDR3 loop reads CASSATGQGRNTIYF. CDR3 bases: TGTGCCAGCTCCGCAACAGGACAAGGACGAAACACCATATATTTT. The V call is TRBV18, the J call TRBJ1-3; possibly TRBD1 for D (5 bases). Trimming removed 6 bases at V and 5 bases at J, with 17 bases between. There are 15 residues in the CDR3. Germline CDR1 and CDR2: KGHSH and LQKENI.

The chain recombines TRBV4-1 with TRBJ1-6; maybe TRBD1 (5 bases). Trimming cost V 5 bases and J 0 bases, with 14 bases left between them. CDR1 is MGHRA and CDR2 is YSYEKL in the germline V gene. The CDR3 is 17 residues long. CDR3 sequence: CASSTGRESSYNSPLHF. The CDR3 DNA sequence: TGCGCCAGCAGCACGGGACGGGAGAGCTCCTATAATTCACCCCTCCACTTT.

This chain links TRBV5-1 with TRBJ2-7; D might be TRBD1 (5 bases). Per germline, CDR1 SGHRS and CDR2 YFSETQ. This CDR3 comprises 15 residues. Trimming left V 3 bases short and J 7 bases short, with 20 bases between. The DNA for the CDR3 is TGCGCCAGCAGCTCGCGACGGCAGGGATCCCGGGAGCAGTACTTC. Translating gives CASSSRRQGSREQYF. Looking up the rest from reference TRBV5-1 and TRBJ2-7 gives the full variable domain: KAGVTQTPRYLIKTRGQQVTLSCSPISGHRSVSWYQQTPGQGLQFLFEYFSETQRNKGNFPGRFSGRQFSNSRSEMNVSTLELGDSALYLCASSSRRQGSREQYFGPGTRLTVT.